This T cell receptor beta chain appears in the sequencing data of a study of blood T cell repertoires in COVID-19. Germline V gene sequence: CDR1 LNHNV, CDR2 YYDKDF (reference sequence). Trimming left V 1 base short and J 5 bases short, with 15 bases between. The CDR3 is 15 residues long. Repertoires were generated with immunoSEQ multiplex PCR, while TCRdb's copy carries only in-frame clones and drops some. The sample consists of approximately 30,000 clones, nearly 85% of them appearing once. The rearrangement uses TRBV15 and TRBJ2-7; a possible D gene is TRBD2 (6 bases). The TCR comes from a man between 65 and 85 years old with active COVID-19. The sample comprised peripheral blood. The CDR3 DNA sequence: TGTGCCACCAGCAGAGCTGGGGGGACGGGCAACGAGCAGTACTTC. Translation: CATSRAGGTGNEQYF.